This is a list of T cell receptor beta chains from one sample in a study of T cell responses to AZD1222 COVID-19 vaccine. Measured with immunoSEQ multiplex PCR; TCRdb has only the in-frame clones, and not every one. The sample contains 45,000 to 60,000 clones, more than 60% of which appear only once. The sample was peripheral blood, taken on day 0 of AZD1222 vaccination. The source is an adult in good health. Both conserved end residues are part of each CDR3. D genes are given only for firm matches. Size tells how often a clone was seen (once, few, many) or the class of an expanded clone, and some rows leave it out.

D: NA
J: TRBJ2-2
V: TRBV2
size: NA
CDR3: CASSESWANTGELFF

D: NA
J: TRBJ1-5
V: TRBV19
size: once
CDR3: CASSIRGLGQPQHF

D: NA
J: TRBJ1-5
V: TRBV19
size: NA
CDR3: CASSMRRERDQPQHF

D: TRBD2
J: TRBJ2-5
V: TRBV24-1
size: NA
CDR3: CATSDFKTSGGPETQYF

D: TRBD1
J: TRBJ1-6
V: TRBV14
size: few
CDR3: CASSQERDRNSPLHF

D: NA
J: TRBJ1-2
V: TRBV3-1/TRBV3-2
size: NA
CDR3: CASSQGQKIYGYTF

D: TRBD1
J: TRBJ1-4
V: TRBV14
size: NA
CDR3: CASSLRQGTATNEKLFF

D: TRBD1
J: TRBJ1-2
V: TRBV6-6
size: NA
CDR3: CASSSGQDYGYTF

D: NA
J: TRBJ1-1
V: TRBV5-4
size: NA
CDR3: CASSSGTPGFGTEAFF

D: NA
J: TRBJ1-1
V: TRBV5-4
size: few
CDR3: CASSLVRGALGTEAFF

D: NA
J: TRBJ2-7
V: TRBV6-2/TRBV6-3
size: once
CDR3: CASSYGVTGAEQYF

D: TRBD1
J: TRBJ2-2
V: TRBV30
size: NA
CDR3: CAWSGDRVTTGELFF

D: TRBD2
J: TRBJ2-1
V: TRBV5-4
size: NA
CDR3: CASSASGLLSYNEQFF

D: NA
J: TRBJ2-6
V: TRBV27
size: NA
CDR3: CASTDATAHSGANVLTF

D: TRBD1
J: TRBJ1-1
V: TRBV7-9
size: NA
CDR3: CASSPGQTNTEAFF

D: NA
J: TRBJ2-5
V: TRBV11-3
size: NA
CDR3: CASSLGPDGVQYF

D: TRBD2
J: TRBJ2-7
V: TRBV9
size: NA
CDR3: CASSVVGGDEQYF

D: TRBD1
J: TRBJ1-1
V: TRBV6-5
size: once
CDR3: CASSSRTGASTEAFF

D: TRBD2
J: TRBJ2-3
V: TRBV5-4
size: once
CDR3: CASSSRLAGGRDTQYF

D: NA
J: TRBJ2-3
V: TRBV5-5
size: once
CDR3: CASSLGRGSGSTDTQYF

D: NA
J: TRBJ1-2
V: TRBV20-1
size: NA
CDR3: CSASGAYQGGYGYTF

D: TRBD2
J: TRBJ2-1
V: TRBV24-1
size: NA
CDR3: CATSDPNSGGLDEQFF

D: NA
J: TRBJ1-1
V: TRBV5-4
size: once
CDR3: CASSLGRGVNTEAFF

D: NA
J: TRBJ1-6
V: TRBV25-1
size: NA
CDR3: CASSEYRSPLHF

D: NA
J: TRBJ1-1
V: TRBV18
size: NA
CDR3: CASSPGHGTEAFF

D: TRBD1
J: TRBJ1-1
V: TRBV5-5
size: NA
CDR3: CASSPGQEINTEAFF

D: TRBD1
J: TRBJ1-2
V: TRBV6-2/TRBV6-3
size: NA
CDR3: CASSLTGAYGYTF

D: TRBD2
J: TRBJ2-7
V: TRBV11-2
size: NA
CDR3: CASSLTSGSYEQYF

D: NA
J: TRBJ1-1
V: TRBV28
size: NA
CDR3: CASSFSTEAFF

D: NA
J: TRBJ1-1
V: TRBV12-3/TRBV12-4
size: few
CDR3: CASSLRGNTEAFF

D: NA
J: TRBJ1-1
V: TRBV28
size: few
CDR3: CASSSTVQATEAFF

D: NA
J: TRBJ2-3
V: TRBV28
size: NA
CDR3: CASSLWSDTDTQYF

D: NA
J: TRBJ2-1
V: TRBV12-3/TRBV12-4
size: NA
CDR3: CASRKFNVREFF

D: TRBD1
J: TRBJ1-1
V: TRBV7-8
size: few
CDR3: CASSYNRGQTEAFF

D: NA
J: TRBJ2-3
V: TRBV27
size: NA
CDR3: CASSFGRITDTQYF

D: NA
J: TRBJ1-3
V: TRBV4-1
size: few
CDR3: CASSQSPAGDFGNTIYF

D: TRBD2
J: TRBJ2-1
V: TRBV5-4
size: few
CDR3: CASRSASGGYNEQFF

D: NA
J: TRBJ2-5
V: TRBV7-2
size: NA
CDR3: CASSLGIETQYF

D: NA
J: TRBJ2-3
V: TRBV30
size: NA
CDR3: CAWSVHSGTDTQYF

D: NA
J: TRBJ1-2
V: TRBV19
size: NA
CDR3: CASRGRNYGYTF